The clone carrying this T cell receptor (beta chain) occurred many times. It was RNA transcripts that yielded the amplified TCR beta CDR3 regions. The primer set for the first-round RT-PCR of the TCR CDR3 was HTBI. Each CDR3 protein is one row after TCRdb ran MiXCR on the multiplex PCR reads. The table lists more than 300,000 distinct CDR3 sequences, around 13% of them singletons. The data originate from a study of T cells in Graves' hyperthyroidism and ophthalmopathy. Sequencing input: blood. The origin of this receptor is a woman aged 55-69 years with Graves' hyperthyroidism.

The CDR3 loop reads CASSGGLAGGGEQFF. Written as DNA, the CDR3 is TGCGCCAGCAGCGGCGGACTAGCGGGAGGAGGCGAGCAGTTCTTC. This chain links TRBV5-1 with TRBJ2-1, with 14 bases matching TRBD2. The CDR3 spans 15 residues. The V segment lost 4 bases and the J segment 10 bases; nucleotides outside the gene matches: 7. From germline, CDR1 is SGHRS and CDR2 YFSETQ.